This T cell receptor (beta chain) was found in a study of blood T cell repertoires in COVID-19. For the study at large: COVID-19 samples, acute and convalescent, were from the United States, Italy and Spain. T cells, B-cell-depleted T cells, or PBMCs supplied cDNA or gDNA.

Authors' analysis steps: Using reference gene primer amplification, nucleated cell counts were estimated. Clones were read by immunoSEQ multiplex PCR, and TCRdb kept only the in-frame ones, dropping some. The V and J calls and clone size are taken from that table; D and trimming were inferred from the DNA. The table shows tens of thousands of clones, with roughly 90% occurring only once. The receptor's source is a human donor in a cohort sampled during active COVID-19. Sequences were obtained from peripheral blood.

The CDR3 DNA is TGTGCCAGCAGCCGGACAGGGGGGGGCACTGAAGCTTTCTTT. Amino acids: CASSRTGGGTEAFF. J is TRBJ1-1 and V is TRBV7-3; 10 nucleotides match TRBD1. Germline V gene sequence: CDR1 SGHTA, CDR2 FQGTGA. The CDR3 loop spans 14 amino acids. V was clipped by 5 bases and J by 4 bases; unmatched bases: 4.